This entry is about one T cell receptor beta chain. The genomic DNA of each subset was split evenly across several immunoSEQ plates. Methods used by the authors: Junction-only sequences without quality scores came from ImmunoSEQ, so filtering differed. Sequenced by immunoSEQ multiplex PCR; TCRdb stores in-frame clones only, minus some. D and trimming come from the DNA, and the V and J calls and clone size come from that table. The table lists about 560,000 clones, about 80% of them singletons. This sample is part of a study of shared clonotypes between healthy human individuals. Adult Caucasians living in Nashville, Tennessee made up all of the donors. The CDR3 length is 13 residues. The junction had 7 bases not matched to a gene; V was cut back by 8 bases and J by 7 bases. The germline V gene encodes CDR1 MNHNS and CDR2 SASEGT.

Material for sequencing was PBMCs. This TCR came from a woman aged 40 to 50 in good health. Some clones in this sample may be carry-over from other donors' samples. The chain uses TRBV6-1 and TRBJ2-5; 10 positions agree with TRBD2. The CDR3 is CASGGLASSTQYF. Written as DNA, the CDR3 is TGTGCCAGCGGGGGACTAGCGAGCTCGACCCAGTACTTC.